Listed below are T cell receptor beta chains from one sample, sequenced in a study of cytomegalovirus exposure and HLA in healthy donors. TCRdb's copy holds only in-frame clones and misses some; the assay was immunoSEQ multiplex PCR. The sample lists approximately 100,000 clones, 75% occurring once. The sequencing sample was made of PBMCs. These receptors were taken from a man aged 50-59 years in good health and CMV-seronegative. Each CDR3 is given with its conserved first and last residue. Fields, in order: V gene, D gene, J gene, clone size, CDR3 DNA, CDR3 protein. D genes are given only for firm matches. The size of a clone is reported for some rows only, either as once, few or many, or as a class for expanded clones.

>TRBV15|TRBD1|TRBJ2-7|-
TGTGCCACCACCCTGGACAGGGGGCGGGTCGAGCAGTACTTC
CATTLDRGRVEQYF
>TRBV28|TRBD1|TRBJ2-3|-
TGTGCCAGCAGTCCCCGGGACAGAATGGATTTT
CASSPRDRMDF
>TRBV6-1|-|TRBJ2-2|few
TGTGCCAAGGCCCCAGGGGCTGGGATAGGTGGGGAGCTGTTTTTT
CAKAPGAGIGGELFF
>TRBV30|TRBD1|TRBJ1-5|-
TGTGCCTGGAGTGTACAGGGGGCATTCAATCAGCCCCAGCATTTT
CAWSVQGAFNQPQHF
>TRBV18|-|TRBJ2-1|few
TGTGCCAGCTCACCAGCGAGGTCCTCCTACAATGAGCAGTTCTTC
CASSPARSSYNEQFF
>TRBV30|TRBD1|TRBJ1-4|-
TGTGCCTGGAGCCCCCCGACAGGGAGAGGTGAAAAACTGTTTTTT
CAWSPPTGRGEKLFF
>TRBV6-6|TRBD1|TRBJ2-1|-
TGTGCCAGCAGTCGACAGGGAAGAAATGAGCAGTTCTTC
CASSRQGRNEQFF
>TRBV19|-|TRBJ1-1|-
TGTGCCAGTAGTACCCCCTTCGGTCTTATGAACACTGAAGCTTTCTTT
CASSTPFGLMNTEAFF
>TRBV10-3|-|TRBJ1-1|-
TGTGCCATCGGGGAGGAACCAGCAAGGACTGAAGCTTTCTTT
CAIGEEPARTEAFF
>TRBV27|TRBD1|TRBJ1-2|-
TGTGCCAGCAGTTTATACCCAGGGGGCGATGGCTACACCTTC
CASSLYPGGDGYTF
>TRBV6-5|TRBD1|TRBJ1-2|few
TGTGCCACCACTACAGGGGGCGGCCGATCTGGCTACACCTTC
CATTTGGGRSGYTF
>TRBV19|-|TRBJ1-1|-
TGTGCCAGTAGTTCGGTGGACAGCTCTAATGAAGCTTTCTTT
CASSSVDSSNEAFF
>TRBV10-2|-|TRBJ1-1|-
TGCGCCAGCAGTGACCAGGGCCCTGAAGCTTTCTTT
CASSDQGPEAFF
>TRBV7-8|TRBD1|TRBJ1-4|-
TGTGCCAGCAGCTTGGGACAGGGAGCAACTAATGAAAAACTGTTTTTT
CASSLGQGATNEKLFF
>TRBV11-3|TRBD2|TRBJ2-3|-
TGTGCCAGCAGCTTACGCCTTGCGGGAGAGGCAGATACGCAGTATTTT
CASSLRLAGEADTQYF
>TRBV5-1|TRBD1|TRBJ2-7|-
TGCGCCAGCAGCTTGCAGGGACAGGGGACCTACGAGCAGTACTTC
CASSLQGQGTYEQYF
>TRBV30|-|TRBJ1-3|-
TGTGCCTGGACGGGGGGGCTTGGAAACACCATATATTTT
CAWTGGLGNTIYF
>TRBV27|TRBD1|TRBJ1-2|-
TGTGCCAGCAGTTTTGGACAGGGACATGGTGGCTACACCTTC
CASSFGQGHGGYTF
>TRBV5-4|TRBD2|TRBJ2-1|-
TGTGCCAGCAGCTCGAGAACTAGCGGGACCTACAATGAGCAGTTCTTC
CASSSRTSGTYNEQFF
>TRBV19|-|TRBJ2-1|-
TGTGCCAGTAGGAGGACAGTTTACAATGAGCAGTTCTTC
CASRRTVYNEQFF
>TRBV30|TRBD1|TRBJ2-7|once
TGTGCCTGGAGCGGGACAGGGGTTGTGTACGAGCAGTACTTC
CAWSGTGVVYEQYF
>TRBV9|-|TRBJ1-3|-
TGTGCCAGCAGCGCCGGACAGTCCCGGGGAAACACCATATATTTT
CASSAGQSRGNTIYF